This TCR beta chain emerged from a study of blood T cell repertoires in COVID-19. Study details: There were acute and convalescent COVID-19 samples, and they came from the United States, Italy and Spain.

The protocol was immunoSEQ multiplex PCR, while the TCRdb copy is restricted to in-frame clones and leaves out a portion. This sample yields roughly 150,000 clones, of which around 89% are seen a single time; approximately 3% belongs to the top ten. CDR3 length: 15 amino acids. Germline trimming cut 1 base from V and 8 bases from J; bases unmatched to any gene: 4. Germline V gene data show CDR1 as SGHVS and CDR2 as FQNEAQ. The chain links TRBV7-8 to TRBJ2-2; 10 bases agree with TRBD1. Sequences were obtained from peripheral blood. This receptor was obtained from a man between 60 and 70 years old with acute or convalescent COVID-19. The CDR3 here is CASSLGQGAQGELFF. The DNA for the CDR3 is TGTGCCAGCAGCTTAGGACAGGGGGCGCAAGGGGAGCTGTTTTTT.